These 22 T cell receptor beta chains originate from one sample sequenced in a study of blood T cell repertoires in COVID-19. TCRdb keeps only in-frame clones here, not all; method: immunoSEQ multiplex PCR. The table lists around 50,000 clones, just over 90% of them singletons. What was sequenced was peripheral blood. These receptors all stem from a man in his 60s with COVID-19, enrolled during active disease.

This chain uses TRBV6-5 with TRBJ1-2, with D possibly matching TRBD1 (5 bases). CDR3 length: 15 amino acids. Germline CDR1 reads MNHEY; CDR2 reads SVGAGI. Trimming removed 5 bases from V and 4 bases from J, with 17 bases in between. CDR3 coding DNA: TGTGCCAGCAGTCGACCCGGGACGGGAGCCTATGGCTACACCTTC. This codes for CASSRPGTGAYGYTF.

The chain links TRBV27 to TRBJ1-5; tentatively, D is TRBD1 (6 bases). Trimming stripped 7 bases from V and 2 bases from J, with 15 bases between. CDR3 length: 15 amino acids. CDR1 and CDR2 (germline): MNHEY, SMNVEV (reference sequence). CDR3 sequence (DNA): TGTGCCAGCAACCCTAGGGGGATAGGCAATCAGCCCCAGCATTTT. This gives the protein CASNPRGIGNQPQHF.

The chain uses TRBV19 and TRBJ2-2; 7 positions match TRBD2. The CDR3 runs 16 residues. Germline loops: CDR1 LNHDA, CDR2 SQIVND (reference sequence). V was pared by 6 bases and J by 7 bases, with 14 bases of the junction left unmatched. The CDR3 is CASSLRRESQGGELFF. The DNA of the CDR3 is TGTGCCAGTAGCCTCCGGCGGGAGAGTCAAGGCGGGGAGCTGTTTTTT.

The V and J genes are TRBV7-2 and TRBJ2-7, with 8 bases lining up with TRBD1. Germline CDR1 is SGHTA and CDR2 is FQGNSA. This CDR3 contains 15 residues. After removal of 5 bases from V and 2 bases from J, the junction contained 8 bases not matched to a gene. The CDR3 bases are TGTGCCAGCAGCCCAGGACAGGGAGCCCCCTACGAGCAGTACTTC. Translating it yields CASSPGQGAPYEQYF.

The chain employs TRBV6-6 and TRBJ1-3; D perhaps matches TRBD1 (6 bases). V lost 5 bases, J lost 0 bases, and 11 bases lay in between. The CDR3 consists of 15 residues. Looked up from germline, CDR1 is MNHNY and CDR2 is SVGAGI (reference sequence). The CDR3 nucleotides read TGTGCCAGCAGTAGACAGGCAGACTCTGGAAACACCATATATTTT. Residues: CASSRQADSGNTIYF.

The CDR3 here is CASSPNKGQNYGYTF. The DNA for the CDR3 is TGTGCCAGCTCCCCCAATAAGGGACAGAACTATGGCTACACCTTC. The chain links TRBV18 to TRBJ1-2; 7 positions match TRBD1. CDR3 size: 15 residues. Germline V gene lookup returns CDR1 KGHSH and CDR2 LQKENI. Trimming at V came to 6 bases and at J to 2 bases, leaving 9 bases not matched to a gene.

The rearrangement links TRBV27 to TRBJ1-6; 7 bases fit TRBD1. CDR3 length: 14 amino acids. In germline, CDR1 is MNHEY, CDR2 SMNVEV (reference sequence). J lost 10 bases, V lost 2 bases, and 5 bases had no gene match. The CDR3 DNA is TGTGCCAGCAGTTTAACAGGGGCGAGATCACCCCTCCACTTT. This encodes CASSLTGARSPLHF.

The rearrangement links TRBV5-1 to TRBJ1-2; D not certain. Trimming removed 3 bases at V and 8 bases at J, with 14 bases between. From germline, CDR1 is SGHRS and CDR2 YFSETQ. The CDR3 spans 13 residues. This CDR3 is CASSSVDWAGYTF. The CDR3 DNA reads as TGCGCCAGCAGCTCGGTGGATTGGGCCGGCTACACCTTC.

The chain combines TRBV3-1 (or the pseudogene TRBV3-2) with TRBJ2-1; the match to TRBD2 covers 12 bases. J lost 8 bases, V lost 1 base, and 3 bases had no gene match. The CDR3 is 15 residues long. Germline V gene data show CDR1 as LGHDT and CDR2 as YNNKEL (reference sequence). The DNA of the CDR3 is TGTGCCAGCAGCCAAGGGACTAGCGGGAACGATGAGCAGTTCTTC. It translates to CASSQGTSGNDEQFF.

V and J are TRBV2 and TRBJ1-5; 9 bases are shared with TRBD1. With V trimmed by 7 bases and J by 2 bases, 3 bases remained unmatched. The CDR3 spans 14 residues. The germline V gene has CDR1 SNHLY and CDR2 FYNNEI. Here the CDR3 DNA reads TGTGCCAGCAACAGGGACAGGGGCAATCAGCCCCAGCATTTT. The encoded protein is CASNRDRGNQPQHF. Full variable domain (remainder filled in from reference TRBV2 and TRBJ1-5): EPEVTQTPSHQVTQMGQEVILRCVPISNHLYFYWYRQILGQKVEFLVSFYNNEISEKSEIFDDQFSVERPDGSNFTLKIRSTKLEDSAMYFCASNRDRGNQPQHFGDGTRLSIL.

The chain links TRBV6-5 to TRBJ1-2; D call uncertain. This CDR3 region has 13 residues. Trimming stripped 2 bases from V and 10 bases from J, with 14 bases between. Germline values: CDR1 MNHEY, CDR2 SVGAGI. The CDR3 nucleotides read TGTGCCAGCAGTTACACTTCGGGAGGTGCCTACACCTTC. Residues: CASSYTSGGAYTF.

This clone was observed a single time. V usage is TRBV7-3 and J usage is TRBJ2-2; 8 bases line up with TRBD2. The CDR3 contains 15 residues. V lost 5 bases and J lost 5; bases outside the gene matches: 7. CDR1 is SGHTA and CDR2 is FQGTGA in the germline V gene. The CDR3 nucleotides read TGTGCCAGCAGCCCCGGGAGGGGGTCGACCGGGGAGCTGTTTTTT. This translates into CASSPGRGSTGELFF.

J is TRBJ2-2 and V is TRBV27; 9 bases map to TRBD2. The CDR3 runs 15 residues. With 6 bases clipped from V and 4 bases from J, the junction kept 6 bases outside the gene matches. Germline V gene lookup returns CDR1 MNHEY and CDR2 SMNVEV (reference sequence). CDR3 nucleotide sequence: TGTGCCAGCAGGAATAGCGGGAGAGCCACCGGGGAGCTGTTTTTT. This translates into CASRNSGRATGELFF.

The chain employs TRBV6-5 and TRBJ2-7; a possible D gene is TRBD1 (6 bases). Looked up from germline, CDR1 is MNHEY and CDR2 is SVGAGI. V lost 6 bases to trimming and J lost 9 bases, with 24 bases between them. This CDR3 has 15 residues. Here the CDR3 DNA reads TGTGCCAGCAGCTCTATGAACAGGGCAAGGGTCGGGCAGTACTTC. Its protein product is CASSSMNRARVGQYF.

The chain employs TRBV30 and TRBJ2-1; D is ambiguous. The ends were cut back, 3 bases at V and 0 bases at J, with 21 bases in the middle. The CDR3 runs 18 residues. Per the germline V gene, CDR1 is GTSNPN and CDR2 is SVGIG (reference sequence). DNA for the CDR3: TGTGCCTGGAGCGGTCCCGGTATTCGTCGCCGCTCCTACAATGAGCAGTTCTTC. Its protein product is CAWSGPGIRRRSYNEQFF. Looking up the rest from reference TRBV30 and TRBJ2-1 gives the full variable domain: SQTIHQWPATLVQPVGSPLSLECTVEGTSNPNLYWYRQAAGRGLQLLFYSVGIGQISSEVPQNLSASRPQDRQFILSSKKLLLSDSGFYLCAWSGPGIRRRSYNEQFFGPGTRLTVL.

CDR3 region: CASSDPRGGEQFF. CDR3 sequence (DNA): TGTGCCAGCAGTGACCCCAGGGGTGGTGAGCAGTTCTTC. V usage is TRBV6-1 and J usage is TRBJ2-1, with D tentatively TRBD1 (6 bases). Germline CDR1 reads MNHNS; CDR2 reads SASEGT. The CDR3 contains 13 residues. Trimming shortened V by 3 bases and J by 9 bases, and 12 bases separated the two germline ends.

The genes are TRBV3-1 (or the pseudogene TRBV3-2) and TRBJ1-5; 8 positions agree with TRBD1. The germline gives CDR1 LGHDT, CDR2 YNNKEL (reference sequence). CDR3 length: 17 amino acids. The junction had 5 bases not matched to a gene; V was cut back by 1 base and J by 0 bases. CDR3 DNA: TGTGCCAGCAGCCAAGTCGGGACAGGCTTTAGCAATCAGCCCCAGCATTTT. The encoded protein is CASSQVGTGFSNQPQHF.

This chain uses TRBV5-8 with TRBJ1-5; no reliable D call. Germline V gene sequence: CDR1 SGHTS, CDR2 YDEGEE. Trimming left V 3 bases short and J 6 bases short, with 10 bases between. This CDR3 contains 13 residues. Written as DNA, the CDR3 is TGTGCCAGCAGCTCCGGAGAGGGTCAGCCCCAGCATTTT. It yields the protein CASSSGEGQPQHF. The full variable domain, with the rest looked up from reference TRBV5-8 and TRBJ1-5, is EAGVTQSPTHLIKTRGQQATLRCSPISGHTSVYWYQQALGLGLQFLLWYDEGEERNRGNFPPRFSGRQFPNYSSELNVNALELEDSALYLCASSSGEGQPQHFGDGTRLSIL.

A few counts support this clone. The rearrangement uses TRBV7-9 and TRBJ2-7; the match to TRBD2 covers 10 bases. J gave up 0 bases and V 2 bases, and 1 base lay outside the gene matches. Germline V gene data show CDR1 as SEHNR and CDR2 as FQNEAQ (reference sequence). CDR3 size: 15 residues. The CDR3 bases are TGTGCCAGCAGCTTACCTAGCGGGGGCTCCTACGAGCAGTACTTC. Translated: CASSLPSGGSYEQYF.

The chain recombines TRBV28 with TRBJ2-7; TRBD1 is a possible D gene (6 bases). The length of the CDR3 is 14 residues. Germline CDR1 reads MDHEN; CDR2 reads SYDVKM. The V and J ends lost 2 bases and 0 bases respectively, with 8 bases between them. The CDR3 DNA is TGTGCCAGCAGTTTAACAGGGTCCTCCTACGAGCAGTACTTC. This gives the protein CASSLTGSSYEQYF.

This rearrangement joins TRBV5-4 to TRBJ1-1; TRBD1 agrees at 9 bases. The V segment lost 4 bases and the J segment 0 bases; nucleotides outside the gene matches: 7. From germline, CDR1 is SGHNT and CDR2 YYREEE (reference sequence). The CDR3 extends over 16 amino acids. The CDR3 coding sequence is TGTGCCAGCAGCCGTCCCGGGACAGGGTTGAACACTGAAGCTTTCTTT. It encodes CASSRPGTGLNTEAFF.

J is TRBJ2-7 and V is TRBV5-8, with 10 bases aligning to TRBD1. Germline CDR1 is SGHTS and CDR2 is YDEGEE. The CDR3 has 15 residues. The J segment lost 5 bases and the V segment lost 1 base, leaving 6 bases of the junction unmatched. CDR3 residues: CASSLTGTGVDEQYF. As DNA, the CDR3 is TGTGCCAGCAGCTTGACCGGGACAGGGGTCGACGAGCAGTACTTC.